The sequence of this T cell receptor (beta chain) was determined in a study of CD8 T cells in Susac syndrome. The CD8+ and CD4+ T cells were negatively isolated, with the TEMRA cells enriched by FACS. cDNA came from about 0.46 to 1 ug RNA primed by random hexamers. TCRdb used MiXCR to reprocess the immunoSEQ multiplex PCR reads, holding one entry per CDR3 protein. The sample lists 150,000 or so distinct CDR3 sequences, over 85% seen once, with around 0.13% in the top ten. Sequenced: CD4+ T cells from PBMCs. The sequence was collected from a human donor in good health.

CDR3 nucleotides: TGCGCCAGCGGGGCCCTCGAGGGACACCATAGCAATCAGCCCCAGCATTTT. Amino acids: CASGALEGHHSNQPQHF. The chain couples TRBV23-1 to TRBJ1-5, with D possibly TRBD1 on 6 matching bases. TRBV23-1 is identified as an open reading frame with a role that is uncertain. There are 17 residues in the CDR3. Trimming took off 8 bases at V and 0 bases at J, with 20 bases between the two ends.